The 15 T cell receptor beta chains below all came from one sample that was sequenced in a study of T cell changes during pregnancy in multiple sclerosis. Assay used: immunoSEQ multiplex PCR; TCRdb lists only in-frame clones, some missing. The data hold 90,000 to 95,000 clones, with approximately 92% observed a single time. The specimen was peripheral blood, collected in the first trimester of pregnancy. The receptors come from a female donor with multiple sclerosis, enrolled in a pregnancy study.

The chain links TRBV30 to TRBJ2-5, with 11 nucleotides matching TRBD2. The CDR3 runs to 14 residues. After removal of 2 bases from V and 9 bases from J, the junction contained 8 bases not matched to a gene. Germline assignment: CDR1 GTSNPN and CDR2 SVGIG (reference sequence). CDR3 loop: CAWSLAGGPLAQYF. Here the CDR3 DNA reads TGTGCCTGGAGTTTAGCGGGGGGGCCACTTGCCCAGTACTTC.

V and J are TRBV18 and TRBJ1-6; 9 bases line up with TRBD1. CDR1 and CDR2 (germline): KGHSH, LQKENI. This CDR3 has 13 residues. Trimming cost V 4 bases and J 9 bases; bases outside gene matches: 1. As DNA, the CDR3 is TGTGCCAGCTCACTGGACAGGGGTTCACCCCTCCACTTT. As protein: CASSLDRGSPLHF.

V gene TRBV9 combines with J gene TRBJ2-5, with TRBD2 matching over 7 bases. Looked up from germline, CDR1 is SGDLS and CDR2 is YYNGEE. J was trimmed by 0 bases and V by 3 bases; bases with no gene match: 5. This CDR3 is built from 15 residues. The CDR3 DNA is TGTGCCAGCAGCGAGACGGGACTACACCAAGAGACCCAGTACTTC. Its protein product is CASSETGLHQETQYF.

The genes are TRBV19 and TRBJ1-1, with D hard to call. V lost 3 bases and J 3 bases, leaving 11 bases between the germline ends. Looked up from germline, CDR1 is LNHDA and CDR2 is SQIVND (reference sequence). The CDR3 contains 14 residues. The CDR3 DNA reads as TGTGCCAGTAGTATCCGCGGCGGGGACACTGAAGCTTTCTTT. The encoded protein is CASSIRGGDTEAFF.

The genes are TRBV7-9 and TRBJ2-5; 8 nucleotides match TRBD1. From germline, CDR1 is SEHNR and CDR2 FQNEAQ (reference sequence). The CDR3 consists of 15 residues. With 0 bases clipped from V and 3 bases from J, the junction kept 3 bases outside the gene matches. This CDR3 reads CASSLAAGGKETQYF. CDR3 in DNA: TGTGCCAGCAGCTTAGCGGCAGGGGGCAAAGAGACCCAGTACTTC. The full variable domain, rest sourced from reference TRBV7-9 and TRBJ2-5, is DTGVSQNPRHKITKRGQNVTFRCDPISEHNRLYWYRQTLGQGPEFLTYFQNEAQLEKSRLLSDRFSAERPKGSFSTLEIQRTEQGDSAMYLCASSLAAGGKETQYFGPGTRLLVL.

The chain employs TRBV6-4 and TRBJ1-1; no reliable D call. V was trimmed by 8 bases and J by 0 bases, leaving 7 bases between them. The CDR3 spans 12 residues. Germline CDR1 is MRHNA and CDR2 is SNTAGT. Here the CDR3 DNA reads TGTGCCAGCCTCATAGTGAACACTGAAGCTTTCTTT. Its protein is CASLIVNTEAFF.

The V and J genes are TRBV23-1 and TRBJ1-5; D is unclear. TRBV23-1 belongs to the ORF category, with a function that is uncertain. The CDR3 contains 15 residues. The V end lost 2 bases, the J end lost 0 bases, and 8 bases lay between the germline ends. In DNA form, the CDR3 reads TGCGCCAGCAGTCAAACTGAGGATAGCAATCAGCCCCAGCATTTT. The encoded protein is CASSQTEDSNQPQHF.

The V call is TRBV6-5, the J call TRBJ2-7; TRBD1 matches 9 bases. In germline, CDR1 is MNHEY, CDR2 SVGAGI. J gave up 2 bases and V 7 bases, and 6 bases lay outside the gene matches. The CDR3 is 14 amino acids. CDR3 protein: CASMIGTGTYEQYF. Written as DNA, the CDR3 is TGTGCCAGCATGATAGGGACAGGGACCTACGAGCAGTACTTC.

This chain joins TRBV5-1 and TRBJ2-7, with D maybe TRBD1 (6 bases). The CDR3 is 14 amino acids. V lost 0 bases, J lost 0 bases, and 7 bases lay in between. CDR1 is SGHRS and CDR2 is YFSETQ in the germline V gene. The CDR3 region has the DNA TGCGCCAGCAGCTTGGGGACAGACTCCTACGAGCAGTACTTC. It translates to CASSLGTDSYEQYF.

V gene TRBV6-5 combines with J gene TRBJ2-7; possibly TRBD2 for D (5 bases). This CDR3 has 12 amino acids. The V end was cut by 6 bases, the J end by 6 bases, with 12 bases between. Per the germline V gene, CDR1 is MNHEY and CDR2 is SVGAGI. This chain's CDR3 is CASRRPSGEQYF. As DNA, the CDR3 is TGTGCCAGCAGACGGCCCAGCGGCGAGCAGTACTTC.

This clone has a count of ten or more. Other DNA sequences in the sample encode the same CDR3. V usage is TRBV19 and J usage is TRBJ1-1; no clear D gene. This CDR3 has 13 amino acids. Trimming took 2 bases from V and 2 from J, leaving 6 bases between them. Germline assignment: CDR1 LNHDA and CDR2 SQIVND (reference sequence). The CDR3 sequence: CASSINSNTEAFF. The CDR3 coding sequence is TGTGCCAGTAGTATAAACAGTAACACTGAAGCTTTCTTT.

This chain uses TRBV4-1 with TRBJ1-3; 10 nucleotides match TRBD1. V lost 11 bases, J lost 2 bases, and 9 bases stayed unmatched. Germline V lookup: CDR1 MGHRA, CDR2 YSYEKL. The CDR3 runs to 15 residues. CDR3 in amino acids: CASEKGQGPGNTIYF. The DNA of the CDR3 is TGCGCCTCAGAAAAGGGACAGGGGCCTGGAAACACCATATATTTT.

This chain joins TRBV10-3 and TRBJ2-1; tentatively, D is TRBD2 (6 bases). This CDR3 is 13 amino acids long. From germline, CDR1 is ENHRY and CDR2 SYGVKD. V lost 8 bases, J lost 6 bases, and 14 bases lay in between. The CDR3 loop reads CAIGPGLFNEQFF. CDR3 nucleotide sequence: TGTGCCATCGGCCCGGGACTTTTCAATGAGCAGTTCTTC.

The CDR3 sequence: CASSSKTRENPEQFF. The CDR3 DNA is TGTGCCAGCAGCTCAAAGACTCGTGAGAATCCTGAGCAGTTCTTC. The chain links TRBV7-6 to TRBJ2-1; D ambiguous. The CDR3 has 15 residues. The V gene's germline CDR1 is SGHVS and CDR2 FNYEAQ. Trimming took 4 bases from V and 9 from J, leaving 19 bases between them.

The CDR3 DNA reads as TGTGCCAGCAGTTTATTAGCTTCGGGGGGCCCCTACGAGCAGTACTTC. Translating gives CASSLLASGGPYEQYF. The chain links TRBV27 to TRBJ2-7, with a weak D call TRBD2 (7 bases). This CDR3 has 16 amino acids. Trimming removed 1 base from V and 2 bases from J, with 15 bases in between. Germline CDR1 reads MNHEY; CDR2 reads SMNVEV (reference sequence).